These T cell receptor beta chains were read from a single sample in a study of T cell responses to AZD1222 COVID-19 vaccine. Measured with immunoSEQ multiplex PCR; TCRdb has only the in-frame clones, and not every one. This table holds 150,000 or so clones, 93% found once. The sample consisted of peripheral blood, taken on day 0 of AZD1222 vaccination. These receptors all come from an adult in good health. The CDR3 runs from the conserved cysteine through the conserved F or W. Each record gives: D gene, clone size, V gene, J gene, CDR3 protein, CDR3 DNA. A D gene is named only where the DNA matches it firmly. The size of a clone is reported for some rows only, either as once, few or many, or as a class for expanded clones.

d_gene: -
abundance: -
v_gene: TRBV7-8
j_gene: TRBJ2-1
CDR3aa: CASSLDIERTYNEQFF
CDR3nt: TGTGCCAGCAGCTTAGATATTGAGCGGACCTACAATGAGCAGTTCTTC

d_gene: -
abundance: -
v_gene: TRBV2
j_gene: TRBJ2-7
CDR3aa: CASLPIQLASYEQYF
CDR3nt: TGTGCCAGCCTACCTATTCAGTTGGCCTCCTACGAGCAGTACTTC

d_gene: -
abundance: -
v_gene: TRBV27
j_gene: TRBJ1-5
CDR3aa: CASSLHTSNQPQHF
CDR3nt: TGTGCCAGCAGTTTACACACTAGCAATCAGCCCCAGCATTTT

d_gene: TRBD1
abundance: -
v_gene: TRBV18
j_gene: TRBJ2-7
CDR3aa: CASSPGTGAYEQYF
CDR3nt: TGTGCCAGCTCACCAGGGACAGGGGCCTACGAGCAGTACTTC

d_gene: TRBD1
abundance: -
v_gene: TRBV7-8
j_gene: TRBJ2-2
CDR3aa: CASGQGANTGELFF
CDR3nt: TGTGCCAGCGGACAGGGGGCGAACACCGGGGAGCTGTTTTTT

d_gene: TRBD1
abundance: once
v_gene: TRBV27
j_gene: TRBJ1-3
CDR3aa: CASSLRGQGNTIYF
CDR3nt: TGTGCCAGCAGTTTGAGGGGGCAAGGAAACACCATATATTTT

d_gene: -
abundance: -
v_gene: TRBV5-1
j_gene: TRBJ2-3
CDR3aa: CASSLAYPATDTQYF
CDR3nt: TGCGCCAGCAGCTTGGCGTACCCCGCCACAGATACGCAGTATTTT

d_gene: -
abundance: -
v_gene: TRBV4-2
j_gene: TRBJ2-1
CDR3aa: CASSHWRGRSYNEQFF
CDR3nt: TGTGCCAGCAGCCATTGGCGCGGTCGCTCCTACAATGAGCAGTTCTTC

d_gene: -
abundance: -
v_gene: TRBV3-1/TRBV3-2
j_gene: TRBJ1-6
CDR3aa: CASRLGDSPLHF
CDR3nt: TGTGCCAGCAGACTAGGGGATTCACCCCTCCACTTT

d_gene: -
abundance: -
v_gene: TRBV11-3
j_gene: TRBJ2-2
CDR3aa: CASSLVPTGFGSTGELFF
CDR3nt: TGTGCCAGCAGCTTGGTGCCCACAGGGTTTGGGAGCACCGGGGAGCTGTTTTTT

d_gene: -
abundance: -
v_gene: TRBV29-1
j_gene: TRBJ2-2
CDR3aa: CSVGSGNTGELFF
CDR3nt: TGCAGCGTTGGTAGCGGGAACACCGGGGAGCTGTTTTTT

d_gene: -
abundance: -
v_gene: TRBV14
j_gene: TRBJ2-1
CDR3aa: CASSPPLGSEQFF
CDR3nt: TGTGCCAGCAGCCCCCCTTTAGGGAGTGAGCAGTTCTTC

d_gene: -
abundance: once
v_gene: TRBV15
j_gene: TRBJ1-5
CDR3aa: CATSRDMRPANQPQHF
CDR3nt: TGTGCCACCAGCAGAGATATGAGGCCAGCAAATCAGCCCCAGCATTTT

d_gene: TRBD2
abundance: -
v_gene: TRBV5-1
j_gene: TRBJ2-1
CDR3aa: CASSILTSGGPTSYNEQFF
CDR3nt: TGCGCCAGCAGCATCTTGACTAGCGGGGGTCCGACCTCCTACAATGAGCAGTTCTTC

d_gene: TRBD1
abundance: once
v_gene: TRBV5-6
j_gene: TRBJ2-1
CDR3aa: CASSLNRGTGVYNEQFF
CDR3nt: TGTGCCAGCAGCTTGAATAGGGGGACAGGGGTCTACAATGAGCAGTTCTTC

d_gene: -
abundance: -
v_gene: TRBV23-1
j_gene: TRBJ2-3
CDR3aa: CASSWRHADTDTQYF
CDR3nt: TGCGCCAGCAGCTGGAGGCACGCAGACACAGATACGCAGTATTTT

d_gene: TRBD2
abundance: -
v_gene: TRBV6-2/TRBV6-3
j_gene: TRBJ2-1
CDR3aa: CASSYSRGGAHEQFF
CDR3nt: TGTGCCAGCAGTTACTCACGGGGGGGAGCTCATGAGCAGTTCTTC

d_gene: -
abundance: -
v_gene: TRBV12-3/TRBV12-4
j_gene: TRBJ1-6
CDR3aa: CASSRDRNSPLHF
CDR3nt: TGTGCCAGCAGTAGGGACCGTAATTCACCCCTCCACTTT

d_gene: -
abundance: few
v_gene: TRBV11-2
j_gene: TRBJ1-2
CDR3aa: CASSSRLLANYGYTF
CDR3nt: TGTGCCAGCAGCTCGAGACTTTTAGCTAACTATGGCTACACCTTC

d_gene: TRBD2
abundance: few
v_gene: TRBV24-1
j_gene: TRBJ2-3
CDR3aa: CATSDPGTSGSFADTQYF
CDR3nt: TGTGCCACCAGTGACCCCGGGACTAGCGGGAGTTTCGCAGATACGCAGTATTTT

d_gene: TRBD2
abundance: -
v_gene: TRBV7-2
j_gene: TRBJ2-1
CDR3aa: CASSKAGGTNEQFF
CDR3nt: TGTGCCAGCAGCAAAGCGGGGGGTACGAATGAGCAGTTCTTC

d_gene: -
abundance: -
v_gene: TRBV3-1/TRBV3-2
j_gene: TRBJ1-3
CDR3aa: CASSHSSGNTIYF
CDR3nt: TGTGCCAGCAGCCACAGCTCTGGAAACACCATATATTTT

d_gene: TRBD1
abundance: -
v_gene: TRBV25-1
j_gene: TRBJ1-1
CDR3aa: CASIRQGATEAFF
CDR3nt: TGTGCCAGCATTCGACAGGGGGCCACTGAAGCTTTCTTT

d_gene: -
abundance: -
v_gene: TRBV5-1
j_gene: TRBJ2-1
CDR3aa: CASSFNGGPLNEQFF
CDR3nt: TGCGCCAGCAGCTTCAACGGGGGGCCCCTAAATGAGCAGTTCTTC

d_gene: -
abundance: few
v_gene: TRBV15
j_gene: TRBJ1-5
CDR3aa: CATSRGGHVDQPQHF
CDR3nt: TGTGCCACCAGCAGGGGGGGGCACGTAGATCAGCCCCAGCATTTT

d_gene: -
abundance: -
v_gene: TRBV12-3/TRBV12-4
j_gene: TRBJ1-2
CDR3aa: CASGANYGYTF
CDR3nt: TGTGCCAGCGGGGCTAACTATGGCTACACCTTC

d_gene: -
abundance: once
v_gene: TRBV30
j_gene: TRBJ1-3
CDR3aa: CAWEGWNTIYF
CDR3nt: TGTGCCTGGGAGGGGTGGAACACAATATATTTT

d_gene: -
abundance: -
v_gene: TRBV15
j_gene: TRBJ1-2
CDR3aa: CATSREGVSGYTF
CDR3nt: TGTGCCACCAGCAGAGAAGGGGTTTCTGGCTACACCTTC

d_gene: -
abundance: -
v_gene: TRBV6-1
j_gene: TRBJ1-2
CDR3aa: CASSEAPGSYGYTF
CDR3nt: TGTGCCAGCAGTGAAGCGCCGGGGAGCTATGGCTACACCTTC

d_gene: -
abundance: -
v_gene: TRBV10-2
j_gene: TRBJ2-2
CDR3aa: CASSRTDYTGELFF
CDR3nt: TGCGCCAGCAGTCGGACAGACTACACCGGGGAGCTGTTTTTT

d_gene: TRBD1
abundance: -
v_gene: TRBV6-6
j_gene: TRBJ2-7
CDR3aa: CASRGQGTSYEQYF
CDR3nt: TGTGCCAGCAGGGGACAGGGGACCTCCTACGAGCAGTACTTC

d_gene: -
abundance: -
v_gene: TRBV9
j_gene: TRBJ1-5
CDR3aa: CASSADHSDQPQHF
CDR3nt: TGTGCCAGCAGCGCAGACCATTCGGATCAGCCCCAGCATTTT

d_gene: -
abundance: -
v_gene: TRBV5-5
j_gene: TRBJ1-3
CDR3aa: CASSLQTGNTIYF
CDR3nt: TGTGCCAGCAGCTTACAGACTGGAAACACCATATATTTT

d_gene: TRBD2
abundance: -
v_gene: TRBV19
j_gene: TRBJ2-1
CDR3aa: CASSGLAEYNEQFF
CDR3nt: TGTGCCAGTAGCGGACTAGCGGAGTACAATGAGCAGTTCTTC

d_gene: TRBD2
abundance: -
v_gene: TRBV6-5
j_gene: TRBJ2-5
CDR3aa: CASSLSGGPGYF
CDR3nt: TGTGCCAGCAGCCTTAGCGGGGGACCCGGGTACTTC

d_gene: TRBD1
abundance: once
v_gene: TRBV25-1
j_gene: TRBJ1-1
CDR3aa: CASSGGTGRTEAFF
CDR3nt: TGTGCCAGCAGTGGCGGGACAGGGAGGACTGAAGCTTTCTTT

d_gene: TRBD2
abundance: -
v_gene: TRBV5-4
j_gene: TRBJ2-3
CDR3aa: CASSRRLAGGSDTQYF
CDR3nt: TGTGCCAGCAGCCGCCGACTAGCGGGGGGGTCGGATACGCAGTATTTT

d_gene: TRBD1
abundance: -
v_gene: TRBV19
j_gene: TRBJ1-1
CDR3aa: CASSTGQGARNTEAFF
CDR3nt: TGTGCCAGTAGTACCGGACAGGGGGCAAGGAACACTGAAGCTTTCTTT

d_gene: -
abundance: -
v_gene: TRBV9
j_gene: TRBJ2-7
CDR3aa: CASSVEGRMEQYF
CDR3nt: TGTGCCAGCAGCGTGGAGGGTCGCATGGAGCAGTACTTC

d_gene: TRBD1
abundance: -
v_gene: TRBV19
j_gene: TRBJ1-2
CDR3aa: CASTALRGRESSGYTF
CDR3nt: TGTGCCAGTACCGCCCTAAGGGGGCGCGAGTCAAGTGGCTACACCTTC

d_gene: TRBD2
abundance: -
v_gene: TRBV2
j_gene: TRBJ2-3
CDR3aa: CASGTSGRKADTQYF
CDR3nt: TGTGCCAGCGGGACTAGCGGGAGGAAGGCAGATACGCAGTATTTT